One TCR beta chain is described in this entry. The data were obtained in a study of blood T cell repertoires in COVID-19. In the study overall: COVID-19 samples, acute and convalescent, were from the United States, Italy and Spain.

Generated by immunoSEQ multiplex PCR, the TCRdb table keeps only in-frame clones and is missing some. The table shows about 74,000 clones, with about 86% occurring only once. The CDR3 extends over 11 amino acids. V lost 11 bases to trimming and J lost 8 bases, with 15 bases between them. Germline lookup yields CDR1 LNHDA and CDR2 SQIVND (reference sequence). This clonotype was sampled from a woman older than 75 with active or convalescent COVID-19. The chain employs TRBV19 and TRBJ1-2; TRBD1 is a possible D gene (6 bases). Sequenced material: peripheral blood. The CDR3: CAGGAGSGYTF. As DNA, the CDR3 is TGTGCCGGGGGGGCAGGTTCGGGCTACACCTTC.